A selection of T cell receptor beta chains follows, all from one sample in a study of blood T cell repertoires in COVID-19. The repertoire was sequenced with immunoSEQ multiplex PCR; TCRdb's copy has only in-frame clones and lacks some. The table has 150,000 or so clones, around 90% seen once. The source material was PBMCs or T cells enriched from blood (not recorded which). These receptors originate from a woman between 40 and 55 years old who had been exposed to COVID-19. CDR3s include the opening cysteine and the closing phenylalanine or tryptophan. Each record gives: CDR3 protein, CDR3 DNA, J gene, V gene, clone size, D gene. The D gene is left open where the match is weak. A row's size may be missing; if present it is once, few, many or a size class.

CDR3 protein: CASRSLVSGNTIYF
CDR3 DNA: TGCGCCAGCAGAAGCCTTGTCTCTGGAAACACCATATATTTT
J gene: TRBJ1-3
V gene: TRBV5-1
clone size: NA
D gene: NA

CDR3 protein: CASRAMAEQYF
CDR3 DNA: TGTGCCAGCAGGGCCATGGCCGAGCAGTACTTC
J gene: TRBJ2-7
V gene: TRBV5-6
clone size: once
D gene: NA

CDR3 protein: CATSRASDNQPQHF
CDR3 DNA: TGTGCCACCAGCAGAGCGAGCGATAATCAGCCCCAGCATTTT
J gene: TRBJ1-5
V gene: TRBV15
clone size: NA
D gene: NA

CDR3 protein: CASQTRGNTEAFF
CDR3 DNA: TGTGCAAGTCAGACACGGGGAAACACTGAAGCTTTCTTT
J gene: TRBJ1-1
V gene: TRBV12-2
clone size: NA
D gene: NA

CDR3 protein: CASSDRNNYGYTF
CDR3 DNA: TGTGCCAGCAGCGACAGGAATAACTATGGCTACACCTTC
J gene: TRBJ1-2
V gene: TRBV7-9
clone size: NA
D gene: NA

CDR3 protein: CASSQDRGTFNIQYF
CDR3 DNA: TGTGCCAGCAGCCAGGACAGGGGAACGTTCAACATTCAGTACTTC
J gene: TRBJ2-4
V gene: TRBV11-2
clone size: NA
D gene: TRBD1

CDR3 protein: CASSEATGGRLGYTF
CDR3 DNA: TGTGCCAGCAGTGAAGCGACAGGGGGCAGACTGGGCTACACCTTC
J gene: TRBJ1-2
V gene: TRBV6-1
clone size: NA
D gene: TRBD1

CDR3 protein: CASSLATSGGWTGELFF
CDR3 DNA: TGTGCCAGCAGCTTGGCAACTAGCGGGGGTTGGACCGGGGAGCTGTTTTTT
J gene: TRBJ2-2
V gene: TRBV5-5
clone size: NA
D gene: TRBD2

CDR3 protein: CASSLEAGGHNEQFF
CDR3 DNA: TGCGCCAGCAGCTTGGAAGCGGGGGGGCACAATGAGCAGTTCTTC
J gene: TRBJ2-1
V gene: TRBV5-1
clone size: NA
D gene: TRBD2

CDR3 protein: CASSMEQDEPPLHF
CDR3 DNA: TGTGCCAGTAGTATGGAACAGGATGAGCCACCCCTCCACTTT
J gene: TRBJ1-6
V gene: TRBV19
clone size: NA
D gene: NA

CDR3 protein: CASSLSLANYEQYF
CDR3 DNA: TGTGCCAGCAGCTTATCTCTAGCGAACTACGAGCAGTACTTC
J gene: TRBJ2-7
V gene: TRBV7-2
clone size: NA
D gene: NA

CDR3 protein: CASSYTGTVNTEAFF
CDR3 DNA: TGTGCCAGCAGCTATACCGGGACAGTGAACACTGAAGCTTTCTTT
J gene: TRBJ1-1
V gene: TRBV5-6
clone size: NA
D gene: TRBD1

CDR3 protein: CASSRGLAGSSYEQYF
CDR3 DNA: TGCGCCAGCAGCCGAGGACTAGCGGGTTCCTCCTACGAGCAGTACTTC
J gene: TRBJ2-7
V gene: TRBV4-3
clone size: once
D gene: TRBD2

CDR3 protein: CASSLDRVFAYEQYF
CDR3 DNA: TGTGCCAGCAGCTTGGACAGGGTATTTGCCTACGAGCAGTACTTC
J gene: TRBJ2-7
V gene: TRBV7-2
clone size: NA
D gene: TRBD1

CDR3 protein: CASSSAPRGGYTF
CDR3 DNA: TGTGCCAGCAGCTCCGCGCCCCGGGGGGGCTACACCTTC
J gene: TRBJ1-2
V gene: TRBV7-9
clone size: once
D gene: NA

CDR3 protein: CASNPGQGSSDYGYTF
CDR3 DNA: TGTGCCAGTAATCCGGGACAGGGGAGCTCCGACTATGGCTACACCTTC
J gene: TRBJ1-2
V gene: TRBV19
clone size: NA
D gene: TRBD1

CDR3 protein: CASSLEGLADEQFF
CDR3 DNA: TGTGCCAGCAGCTTGGAGGGCCTAGCTGATGAGCAGTTCTTC
J gene: TRBJ2-1
V gene: TRBV5-4
clone size: NA
D gene: NA

CDR3 protein: CASSKQGADGYTF
CDR3 DNA: TGTGCCAGCAGTAAACAGGGGGCAGATGGCTACACCTTC
J gene: TRBJ1-2
V gene: TRBV6-5
clone size: NA
D gene: TRBD1

CDR3 protein: CASSRGQHVTNEKLFF
CDR3 DNA: TGTGCCAGCAGTCGCGGACAGCACGTAACTAATGAAAAACTGTTTTTT
J gene: TRBJ1-4
V gene: TRBV5-6
clone size: NA
D gene: NA

CDR3 protein: CASSQVGTGSNTEAFF
CDR3 DNA: TGCGCCAGCAGCCAAGTGGGGACAGGGTCGAACACTGAAGCTTTCTTT
J gene: TRBJ1-1
V gene: TRBV4-1
clone size: NA
D gene: TRBD1